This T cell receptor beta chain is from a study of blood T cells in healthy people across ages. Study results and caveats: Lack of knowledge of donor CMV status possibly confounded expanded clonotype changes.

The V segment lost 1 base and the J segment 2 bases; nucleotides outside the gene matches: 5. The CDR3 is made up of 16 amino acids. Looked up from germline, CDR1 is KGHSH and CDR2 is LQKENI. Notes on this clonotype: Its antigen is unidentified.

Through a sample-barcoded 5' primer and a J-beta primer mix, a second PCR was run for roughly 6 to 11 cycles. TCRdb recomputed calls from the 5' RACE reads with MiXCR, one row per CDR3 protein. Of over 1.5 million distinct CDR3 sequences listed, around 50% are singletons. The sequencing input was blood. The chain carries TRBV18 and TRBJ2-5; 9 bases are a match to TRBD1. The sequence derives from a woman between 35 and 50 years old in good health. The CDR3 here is CASSPRTGAAQETQYF. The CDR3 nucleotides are TGTGCCAGCTCACCACGGACAGGGGCGGCACAAGAGACCCAGTACTTC.